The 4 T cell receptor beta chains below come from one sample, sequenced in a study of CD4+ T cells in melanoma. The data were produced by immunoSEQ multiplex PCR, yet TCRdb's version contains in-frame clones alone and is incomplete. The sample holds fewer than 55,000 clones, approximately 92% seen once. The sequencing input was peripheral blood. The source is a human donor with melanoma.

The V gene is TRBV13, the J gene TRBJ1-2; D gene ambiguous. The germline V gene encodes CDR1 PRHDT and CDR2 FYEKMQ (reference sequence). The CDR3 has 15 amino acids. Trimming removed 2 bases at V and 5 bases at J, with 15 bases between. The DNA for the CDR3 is TGTGCCAGCAGCTTACGTGGAGTTGGAAAGTATGGCTACACCTTC. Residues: CASSLRGVGKYGYTF. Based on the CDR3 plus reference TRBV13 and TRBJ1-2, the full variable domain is AAGVIQSPRHLIKEKRETATLKCYPIPRHDTVYWYQQGPGQDPQFLISFYEKMQSDKGSIPDRFSAQQFSDYHSELNMSSLELGDSALYFCASSLRGVGKYGYTFGSGTRLTVV.

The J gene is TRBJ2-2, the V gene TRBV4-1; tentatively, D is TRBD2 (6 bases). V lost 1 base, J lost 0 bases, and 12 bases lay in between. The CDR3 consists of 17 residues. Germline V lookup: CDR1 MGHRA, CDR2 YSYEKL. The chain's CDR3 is CASSQGGLPPNTGELFF. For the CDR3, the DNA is TGCGCCAGCAGCCAAGGGGGACTGCCGCCGAACACCGGGGAGCTGTTTTTT.

Here the CDR3 DNA reads TGTGCCAGCAGTTCACTTACGCGGGGGCTTAATGAAAAACTGTTTTTT. Translation gives CASSSLTRGLNEKLFF. V and J are TRBV27 and TRBJ1-4; D perhaps matches TRBD1 (6 bases). Trimming pared 4 bases from V and 4 bases from J, leaving 16 bases between. The CDR3 is 16 amino acids. In germline, CDR1 is MNHEY, CDR2 SMNVEV (reference sequence).

The CDR3 loop reads CASSQTSGGARTGELFF. For the CDR3, the DNA is TGTGCCAGCAGCCAGACTAGCGGGGGGGCGCGGACCGGGGAGCTGTTTTTT. The chain has TRBV7-9 and TRBJ2-2, with 14 bases identical to TRBD2. Germline CDR1 and CDR2: SEHNR and FQNEAQ (reference sequence). This CDR3 is 17 amino acids long. The J segment lost 5 bases and the V segment lost 5 bases, leaving 7 bases of the junction unmatched. Variable domain in full (rest from reference TRBV7-9 and TRBJ2-2): DTGVSQNPRHKITKRGQNVTFRCDPISEHNRLYWYRQTLGQGPEFLTYFQNEAQLEKSRLLSDRFSAERPKGSFSTLEIQRTEQGDSAMYLCASSQTSGGARTGELFFGEGSRLTVL.